This entry lists 25 T cell receptor beta chains sequenced from one sample in a study of Graves' ophthalmopathy and Graves' hyperthyroidism. CDR3 regions of TCR beta were amplified from RNA transcripts. Second-round multiplex PCR came after first-round RT-PCR with HTBI primers. TCRdb reanalysed the multiplex PCR reads using MiXCR and keeps one entry per CDR3 protein. The sample includes 740,000 or so distinct CDR3 sequences, 40% of them seen just once. Sequences were obtained from peripheral blood. The receptors were sampled from an adult man with Graves' ophthalmopathy.

This clonotype was observed a handful of times. The rearrangement links TRBV10-3 to TRBJ1-2, with D perhaps TRBD1 (6 bases). The germline V gene has CDR1 ENHRY and CDR2 SYGVKD. V dropped 10 bases and J dropped 8 bases, with 23 bases sitting between them. The CDR3 is 14 residues long. CDR3 amino acids: CASKFTGHQGGYTF. The CDR3 region has the DNA TGTGCCAGCAAGTTTACGGGGCATCAGGGGGGCTACACCTTC.

This clonotype has a handful of counts. V is TRBV9 and J is TRBJ1-3; D is ambiguous. CDR1 and CDR2 from the germline V gene are SGDLS and YYNGEE. The CDR3 runs 16 residues. V was clipped by 4 bases and J by 0 bases, with 14 bases between them. For the CDR3, the DNA is TGTGCCAGCAGCACAGCCGACCGGAGCTCTGGAAACACCATATATTTT. Its protein product is CASSTADRSSGNTIYF.

This clonotype was picked up a small number of times. This chain connects TRBV20-1 to TRBJ1-4; D unresolved. Trimming stripped 5 bases from V and 3 bases from J, with 19 bases between. CDR1 and CDR2 (germline): DFQATT, SNEGSKA (reference sequence). The CDR3 is made up of 16 amino acids. The CDR3 DNA follows: TGCAGTGCTCCGGTGGCCCACGCCGACTCTAATGAAAAACTGTTTTTT. This encodes CSAPVAHADSNEKLFF.

In its sample, this clonotype was seen a few times. The chain joins TRBV7-3 to TRBJ2-7, with 7 positions matching TRBD2. Germline trimming cut 6 bases from V and 0 bases from J; bases unmatched to any gene: 11. This CDR3 region has 16 residues. Germline lookup yields CDR1 SGHTA and CDR2 FQGTGA. CDR3 residues: CASSYSDGGSSYEQYF. The CDR3 DNA sequence: TGTGCCAGCAGTTACTCGGATGGCGGGAGCTCCTACGAGCAGTACTTC.

In its sample, this clonotype was seen many times. V and J are TRBV24-1 and TRBJ2-2; the D call may be TRBD1 or TRBD2 (5 bases each). Germline CDR1 and CDR2: KGHDR and SFDVKD. This CDR3 is built from 14 residues. Trimming left V 5 bases short and J 6 bases short, with 12 bases between. The CDR3 is CATSGRGYAGELFF. Here the CDR3 DNA reads TGTGCCACCAGTGGTCGGGGCTACGCCGGGGAGCTGTTTTTT.

The V call is TRBV2, the J call TRBJ1-1; the D gene is possibly TRBD1 (5 bases). Deletions cut 5 bases from V and 7 bases from J, with 17 bases between. CDR1 is SNHLY and CDR2 is FYNNEI in the germline V gene. This CDR3 contains 14 residues. DNA of the CDR3: TGTGCCAGCAGTTACTCCGGAGGGACCAATGAAGCTTTCTTT. Encoded protein: CASSYSGGTNEAFF. The whole variable domain, filled in from reference TRBV2 and TRBJ1-1, reads EPEVTQTPSHQVTQMGQEVILRCVPISNHLYFYWYRQILGQKVEFLVSFYNNEISEKSEIFDDQFSVERPDGSNFTLKIRSTKLEDSAMYFCASSYSGGTNEAFFGQGTRLTVV.

The chain recombines TRBV14 with TRBJ2-5, with TRBD1 matching 7 bases. The CDR3 is 11 residues long. Trimming took 0 bases from V and 11 from J; bases not matched to a gene: 0. CDR1 is SGHDN, CDR2 FVKESK, per germline. This CDR3 is CASSQETGQYF. The CDR3 DNA follows: TGTGCCAGCAGCCAAGAGACAGGGCAGTACTTC.

This clonotype was seen repeatedly, ten times or more. The chain uses TRBV20-1 and TRBJ2-5, with no clear D. The germline V gene has CDR1 DFQATT and CDR2 SNEGSKA (reference sequence). This CDR3 contains 12 residues. V lost 3 bases to trimming and J lost 1 base, with 6 bases between them. The CDR3 DNA reads as TGCAGTGCTAGGGGGTCCCAAGAGACCCAGTACTTC. It is translated as CSARGSQETQYF.

The V and J genes are TRBV25-1 and TRBJ2-7; 9 bases map to TRBD1. Germline CDR1 and CDR2: MGHDK and SYGVNS. The CDR3 is made up of 15 amino acids. V was pared by 8 bases and J by 4 bases, with 12 bases of the junction left unmatched. The CDR3 bases are TGTGCCAGCCGGAGTTCGGGACAGGGATCTTACGAGCAGTACTTC. It is translated as CASRSSGQGSYEQYF.

Only a few counts were recorded for this clonotype. The chain joins TRBV19 to TRBJ1-1, with D perhaps TRBD1 (6 bases). V shed 6 bases and J shed 4 bases, with 15 bases lying between them. The V gene's germline CDR1 is LNHDA and CDR2 SQIVND (reference sequence). There are 14 residues in the CDR3. CDR3 sequence: CASRQTGSGTEAFF. The CDR3 region has the DNA TGTGCCAGTAGACAAACAGGGTCGGGCACTGAAGCTTTCTTT.

With regard to this clonotype: A much more abundant neighbour one base away suggests this may be a read error. This chain uses TRBV7-9 with TRBJ2-5; TRBD1 aligns across 7 bases. Germline assignment: CDR1 SEHNR and CDR2 FQNEAQ (reference sequence). This CDR3 comprises 12 residues. CDR3: CASTTGLETQHF. The DNA of the CDR3 is TGTGCCAGCACGACAGGGTTGGAGACCCAGCACTTC.

This clonotype was seen more than once but under ten times. The chain uses TRBV24-1 and TRBJ1-5; 10 positions agree with TRBD1. The CDR3 is made up of 17 amino acids. V dropped 0 bases and J dropped 5; count of bases not matched to a gene: 6. The germline gives CDR1 KGHDR, CDR2 SFDVKD. The CDR3 nucleotides read TGTGCCACCAGTGATTTGCGAACCGGGACAGGGGATCAGCCCCAGCATTTT. Its translation: CATSDLRTGTGDQPQHF.

The rearrangement joins TRBV7-8 to TRBJ2-5; 9 bases are a match to TRBD1. This CDR3 region has 15 residues. V trimming: 7 bases; J trimming: 5 bases; junction bases outside the gene matches: 11. Per germline, CDR1 SGHVS and CDR2 FQNEAQ. CDR3 loop: CASKDGTGTWETQYF. The CDR3 region has the DNA TGTGCCAGCAAAGACGGGACAGGGACCTGGGAGACCCAGTACTTC.

The rearrangement links TRBV10-3 to TRBJ2-5; 9 bases align to TRBD1. Germline CDR1 is ENHRY and CDR2 is SYGVKD. V shed 11 bases and J 3 bases; nucleotides not matched to a gene: 10. The CDR3 loop spans 14 amino acids. The CDR3 reads CAWVNRGREETQYF. The CDR3 DNA sequence: TGTGCCTGGGTTAACAGGGGGCGCGAAGAGACCCAGTACTTC.

In this sample, this clonotype turned up a few times. The J gene is TRBJ2-7, the V gene TRBV11-2; TRBD2 agrees at 11 bases. This CDR3 is 14 amino acids long. Germline CDR1 is SGHAT and CDR2 is FQNNGV. V gave up 5 bases and J gave up 9 bases; unmatched junction bases: 9. CDR3 in amino acids: CASSIPGTSGWQYF. The CDR3 DNA reads TGTGCCAGCAGCATACCCGGGACTAGCGGATGGCAGTACTTC.

The rearrangement joins TRBV10-3 to TRBJ1-6; 8 nucleotides agree with TRBD1. Germline CDR1 reads ENHRY; CDR2 reads SYGVKD. The ends lost 10 bases at V and 10 bases at J; junction bases unmatched: 3. The CDR3 is 11 amino acids. Here the CDR3 reads CATGGLSPLHF. CDR3 DNA sequence: TGTGCCACAGGGGGCCTGTCACCCCTCCACTTT.

The chain employs TRBV20-1 and TRBJ1-2; D not certain. The V gene lost 3 bases and the J gene lost 4 bases, with 15 bases spanning the gap. This CDR3 comprises 14 residues. Germline V gene lookup returns CDR1 DFQATT and CDR2 SNEGSKA (reference sequence). CDR3 in DNA: TGCAGTGCTAGTATAGCCACCCGTGGCTATGGCTACACCTTC. It translates to CSASIATRGYGYTF.

This chain links TRBV10-3 with TRBJ1-3; D is unclear. The CDR3 totals 13 residues. In germline, CDR1 is ENHRY, CDR2 SYGVKD. The CDR3 here is CDSSSGAGNTIYF. CDR3 coding DNA: TGTGACAGCAGCTCTGGGGCTGGAAACACCATATATTTT.

In its sample, this clonotype was seen a few times. The CDR3 sequence is CASSRRVNSPLHF. Written as DNA, the CDR3 is TGTGCCAGTAGTCGGAGGGTTAATTCACCCCTCCACTTT. The chain couples TRBV19 to TRBJ1-6; D is undetermined. V was pared by 5 bases and J by 6 bases, with 8 bases between. The CDR3 is 13 amino acids. Germline-derived CDR1 and CDR2 are LNHDA and SQIVND (reference sequence).

The chain uses TRBV7-9 and TRBJ2-7; TRBD1 might be the D (6 bases). Germline lookup yields CDR1 SEHNR and CDR2 FQNEAQ (reference sequence). Trimming took 0 bases from V and 2 from J, leaving 11 bases between them. This CDR3 contains 15 residues. In DNA, the CDR3 is TGTGCCAGCAGCTTAGCTCTACAGGGAGCCTACGAGCAGTACTTC. It is translated as CASSLALQGAYEQYF.

In its sample, this clonotype was seen a few times. The chain carries TRBV14 and TRBJ2-7; 8 bases line up with TRBD1. The CDR3 consists of 15 residues. In germline, CDR1 is SGHDN, CDR2 FVKESK. Trimming at V came to 1 base and at J to 0 bases, leaving 2 bases not matched to a gene. DNA for the CDR3: TGTGCCAGCAGCCAAGGGACAGGGTCCTCCTACGAGCAGTACTTC. Translated, it gives CASSQGTGSSYEQYF.

The V gene is TRBV2, the J gene TRBJ2-7, with 9 bases lining up with TRBD2. Trimming took 5 bases from V and 4 from J; bases not matched to a gene: 12. CDR1 is SNHLY, CDR2 FYNNEI, per germline. The CDR3 runs to 16 residues. This CDR3 reads CASSSLGGRVLYEQYF. CDR3 bases: TGTGCCAGCAGTTCCCTTGGCGGGAGGGTTCTATACGAGCAGTACTTC.

This clonotype came up a few times. The chain carries TRBV7-9 and TRBJ2-2, with no clear D. Germline V gene data show CDR1 as SEHNR and CDR2 as FQNEAQ (reference sequence). Trimming pared 5 bases from V and 7 bases from J, leaving 14 bases between. This CDR3 spans 14 amino acids. In DNA, the CDR3 is TGTGCCAGCAGCCAAGTAATCTGGCGCGGGGAGCTGTTTTTT. As protein: CASSQVIWRGELFF.

Ten or more counts support this clonotype. V and J are TRBV30 and TRBJ1-1, with 7 bases that match TRBD1. V lost 3 bases, J lost 3 bases, and 4 bases stayed unmatched. The germline gives CDR1 GTSNPN, CDR2 SVGIG (reference sequence). The CDR3 consists of 13 residues. The DNA for the CDR3 is TGTGCCTGGAGGACAGGGTTCGACACTGAAGCTTTCTTT. Its translation: CAWRTGFDTEAFF.

Many counts were recorded for this clonotype. The CDR3 region has the DNA TGTGCCAGCAGCTTATCGGGCAGCGCACAAGAGACCCAGTACTTC. Amino acid sequence: CASSLSGSAQETQYF. The V and J genes are TRBV7-6 and TRBJ2-5; D unclear. The CDR3 length is 15 residues. CDR1 and CDR2 from the germline V gene are SGHVS and FNYEAQ. V was pared by 2 bases and J by 2 bases, with 12 bases between.